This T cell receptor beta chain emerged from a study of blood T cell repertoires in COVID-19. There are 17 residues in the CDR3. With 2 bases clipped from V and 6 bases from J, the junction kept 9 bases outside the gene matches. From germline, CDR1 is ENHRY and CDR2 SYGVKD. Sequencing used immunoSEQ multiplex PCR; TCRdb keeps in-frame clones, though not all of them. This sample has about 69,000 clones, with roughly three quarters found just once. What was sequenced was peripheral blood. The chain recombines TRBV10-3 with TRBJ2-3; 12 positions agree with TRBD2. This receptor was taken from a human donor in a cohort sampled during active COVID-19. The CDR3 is CAISETRTSGVTDTQYF. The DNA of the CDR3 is TGTGCCATCAGTGAGACCCGGACTAGCGGGGTTACCGATACGCAGTATTTT.